This entry features one T cell receptor (beta chain) sequence. Its antigen is not known. The data are from a study of T cells in Graves' hyperthyroidism and ophthalmopathy. Study-level results: Using 13 V-J features, a model discriminated ophthalmopathy from stable hyperthyroidism. Blood also carried most thyroid clonotypes expanded above 0.001.

Amplification targeted TCR beta CDR3 regions from RNA transcripts. Researchers ran a first-round RT-PCR on the TCR CDR3 using the HTBI primer set. MiXCR was run by TCRdb on the multiplex PCR reads, yielding one entry per CDR3 protein. The sample holds a few hundred thousand distinct CDR3 sequences; 15% to 20% are singletons and the top ten take 3.7%. The hyperthyroidism patients had all been newly diagnosed, and their disease duration was under 2 months. Their ages ranged from 18 to 65 years. This CDR3 contains 14 residues. CDR1 is SGHTA, CDR2 FQGNSA, per germline. Between the trimmed V and J ends, which lost 1 base and 4 bases, there was a span of 11 bases.

The genes are TRBV7-2 and TRBJ2-7, with unresolved D. Source material: blood. The source is a woman aged 18-29 years with Graves' hyperthyroidism. As DNA, the CDR3 is TGTGCCAGCAGCTTAGAAGGTCTTTTTTACGAGCAGTACTTC. Its translation is CASSLEGLFYEQYF.